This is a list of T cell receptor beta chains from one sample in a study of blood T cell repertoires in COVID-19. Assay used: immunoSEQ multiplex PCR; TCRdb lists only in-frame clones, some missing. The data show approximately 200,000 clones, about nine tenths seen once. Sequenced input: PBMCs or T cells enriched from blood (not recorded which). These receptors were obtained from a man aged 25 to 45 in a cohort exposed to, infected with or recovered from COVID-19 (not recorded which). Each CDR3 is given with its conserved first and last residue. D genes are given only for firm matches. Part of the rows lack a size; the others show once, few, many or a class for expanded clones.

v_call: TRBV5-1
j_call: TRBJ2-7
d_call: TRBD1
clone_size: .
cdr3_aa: CASSRTTGSISYEQYF
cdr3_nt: TGCGCCAGCAGCCGTACGACAGGGTCGATTTCCTACGAGCAGTACTTC

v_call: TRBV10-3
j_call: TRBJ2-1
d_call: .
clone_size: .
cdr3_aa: CASNRIPLGAYNEQFF
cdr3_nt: TGTGCCTCTAACCGCATCCCCTTAGGGGCCTACAATGAGCAGTTCTTC

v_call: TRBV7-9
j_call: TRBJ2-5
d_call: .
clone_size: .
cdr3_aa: CASSLADGDGSAQYF
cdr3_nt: TGTGCCAGCAGCTTAGCGGATGGGGACGGGAGTGCCCAGTACTTC

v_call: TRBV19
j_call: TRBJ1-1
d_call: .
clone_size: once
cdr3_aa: CASSIHGGENTEAFF
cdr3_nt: TGTGCCAGTAGTATCCACGGGGGGGAGAACACTGAAGCTTTCTTT

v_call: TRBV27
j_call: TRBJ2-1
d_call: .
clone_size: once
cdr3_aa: CASNSGYNEQFF
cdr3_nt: TGTGCCAGCAATTCAGGGTATAATGAGCAGTTCTTC

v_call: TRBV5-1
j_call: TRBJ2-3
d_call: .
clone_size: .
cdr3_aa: CASSPRGGTTDTQYF
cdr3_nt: TGCGCCAGCAGCCCCCGTGGCGGAACCACAGATACGCAGTATTTT

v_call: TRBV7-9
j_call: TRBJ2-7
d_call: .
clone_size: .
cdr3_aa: CASSPTGSSYEQYF
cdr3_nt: TGTGCCAGCAGTCCTACGGGGAGCTCCTACGAGCAGTACTTC

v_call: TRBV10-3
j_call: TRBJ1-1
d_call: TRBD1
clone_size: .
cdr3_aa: CAISESRAGGGTEAFF
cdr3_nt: TGTGCCATCAGTGAGTCTAGGGCAGGGGGTGGGACTGAAGCTTTCTTT

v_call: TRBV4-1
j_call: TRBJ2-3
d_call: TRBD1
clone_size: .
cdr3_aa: CASSQWALGAGGATDTQYF
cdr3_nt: TGCGCCAGCAGCCAATGGGCCTTAGGGGCAGGGGGCGCGACAGATACGCAGTATTTT

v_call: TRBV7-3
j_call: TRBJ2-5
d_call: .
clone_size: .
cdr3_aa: CASCEGGGETQYF
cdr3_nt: TGTGCCAGCTGCGAGGGCGGAGGGGAGACCCAGTACTTC

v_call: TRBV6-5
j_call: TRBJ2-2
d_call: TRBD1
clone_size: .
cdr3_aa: CASSRQGANTGELFF
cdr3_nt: TGTGCCAGCAGTCGACAGGGGGCGAACACCGGGGAGCTGTTTTTT

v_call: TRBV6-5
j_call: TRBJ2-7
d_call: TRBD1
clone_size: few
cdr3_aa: CASSYGTGGYEQYF
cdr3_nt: TGTGCCAGCAGTTACGGGACAGGGGGCTACGAGCAGTACTTC

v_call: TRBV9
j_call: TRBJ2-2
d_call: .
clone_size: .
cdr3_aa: CASSSGGLTGELFF
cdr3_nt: TGTGCCAGCAGCTCGGGGGGCCTCACCGGGGAGCTGTTTTTT

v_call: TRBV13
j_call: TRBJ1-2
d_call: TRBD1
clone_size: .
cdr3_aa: CASSPTTGVTGGYTF
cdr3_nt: TGTGCCAGCAGCCCAACGACAGGGGTAACTGGCGGCTACACCTTC

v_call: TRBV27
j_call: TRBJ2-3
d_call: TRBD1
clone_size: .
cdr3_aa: CASSSGTAWSQYF
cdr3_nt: TGTGCCAGCAGTTCCGGGACAGCATGGTCGCAGTATTTT

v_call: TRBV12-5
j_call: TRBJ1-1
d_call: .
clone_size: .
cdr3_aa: CATSRGQNTEAFF
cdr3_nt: TGTGCTACCTCCCGAGGACAGAACACTGAAGCTTTCTTT

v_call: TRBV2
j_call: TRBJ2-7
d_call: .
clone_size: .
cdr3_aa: CASSLGHNSYEQYF
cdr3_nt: TGTGCCAGCAGTTTGGGGCATAACTCCTACGAGCAGTACTTC

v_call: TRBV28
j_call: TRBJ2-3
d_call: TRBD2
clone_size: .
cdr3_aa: CASSLFSGRGTDTQYF
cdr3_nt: TGTGCCAGCAGTTTATTTAGCGGGAGGGGCACAGATACGCAGTATTTT

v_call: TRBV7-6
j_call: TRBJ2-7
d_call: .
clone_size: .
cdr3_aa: CASSLGGDEQYF
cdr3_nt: TGTGCCAGCAGCTTAGGGGGGGACGAGCAGTACTTC

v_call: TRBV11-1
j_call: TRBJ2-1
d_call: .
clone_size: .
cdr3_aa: CASSLWSYNEQFF
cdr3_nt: TGTGCCAGCAGCTTATGGAGTTACAATGAGCAGTTCTTC

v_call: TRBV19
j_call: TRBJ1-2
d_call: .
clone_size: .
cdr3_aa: CASSIDTTANYGYTF
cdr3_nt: TGTGCCAGTAGTATAGATACGACAGCTAACTATGGCTACACCTTC

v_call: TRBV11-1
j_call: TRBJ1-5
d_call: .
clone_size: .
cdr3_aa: CASSLGPQGNQPQHF
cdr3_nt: TGTGCCAGCAGCTTAGGTCCCCAGGGGAATCAGCCCCAGCATTTT

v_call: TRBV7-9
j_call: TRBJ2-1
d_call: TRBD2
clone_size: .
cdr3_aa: CASRRGSGSGNEQFF
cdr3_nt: TGTGCCAGCAGGCGAGGAAGCGGGAGTGGAAATGAGCAGTTCTTC

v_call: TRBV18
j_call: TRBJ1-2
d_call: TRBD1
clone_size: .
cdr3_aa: CASSPGQGDGYTF
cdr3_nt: TGTGCCAGCTCACCAGGACAGGGGGACGGCTACACCTTC

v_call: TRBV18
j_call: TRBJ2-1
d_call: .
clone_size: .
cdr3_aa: CASSPYRIGRWSSYNEQFF
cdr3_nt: TGTGCCAGCTCACCATACCGAATTGGGAGATGGAGCTCCTACAATGAGCAGTTCTTC

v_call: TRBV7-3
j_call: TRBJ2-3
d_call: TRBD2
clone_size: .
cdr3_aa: CASSNSGGSSPGTQYF
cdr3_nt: TGTGCCAGCAGCAACTCGGGCGGGAGCTCCCCGGGAACGCAGTATTTT

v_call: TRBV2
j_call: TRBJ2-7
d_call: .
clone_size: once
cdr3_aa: CASSRDTFSYEQYF
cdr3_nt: TGTGCCAGCAGTAGGGACACATTCTCCTACGAGCAGTACTTC

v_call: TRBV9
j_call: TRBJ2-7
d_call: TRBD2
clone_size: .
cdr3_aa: CASSRAGARSNEQYF
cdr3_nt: TGTGCCAGCAGCCGAGCGGGGGCTAGGTCGAACGAGCAGTACTTC

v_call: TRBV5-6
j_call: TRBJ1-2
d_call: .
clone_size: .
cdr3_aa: CASSRVDYFNYGYTF
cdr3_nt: TGTGCCAGCAGCCGGGTCGACTATTTTAACTATGGCTACACCTTC

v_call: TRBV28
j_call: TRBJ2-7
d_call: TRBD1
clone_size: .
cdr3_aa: CASSDAGQGAGEQYF
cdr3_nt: TGTGCCAGCAGTGACGCCGGACAGGGGGCTGGAGAGCAGTACTTC

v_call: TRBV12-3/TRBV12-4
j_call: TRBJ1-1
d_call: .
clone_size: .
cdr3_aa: CASIRQANTEAFF
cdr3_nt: TGTGCCAGCATCAGACAGGCGAACACTGAAGCTTTCTTT

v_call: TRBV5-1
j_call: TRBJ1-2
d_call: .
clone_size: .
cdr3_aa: CASSLAPLWPGYTF
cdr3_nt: TGCGCCAGCAGCTTGGCCCCGCTTTGGCCTGGCTACACCTTC

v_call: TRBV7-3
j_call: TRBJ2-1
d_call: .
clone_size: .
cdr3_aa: CASSLPGSGYNEQFF
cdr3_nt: TGTGCCAGCAGCTTGCCGGGTAGCGGTTACAATGAGCAGTTCTTC

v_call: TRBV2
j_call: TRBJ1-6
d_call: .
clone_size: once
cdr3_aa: CASTPRTNNSPLHF
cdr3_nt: TGTGCCAGCACCCCCCGGACTAATAATTCACCCCTCCACTTT

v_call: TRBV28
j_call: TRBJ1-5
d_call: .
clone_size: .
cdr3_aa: CASRTESNQPQHF
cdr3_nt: TGTGCCAGCCGCACTGAAAGCAATCAGCCCCAGCATTTT

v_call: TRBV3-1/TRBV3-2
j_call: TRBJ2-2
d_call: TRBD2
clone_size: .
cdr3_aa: CTSSQASSGRAGELFF
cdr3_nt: TGTACCAGCAGCCAAGCCTCTAGCGGGAGGGCCGGGGAGCTGTTTTTT

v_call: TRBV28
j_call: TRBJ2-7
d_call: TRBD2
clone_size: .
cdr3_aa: CASSLRAGGPHSYEQYF
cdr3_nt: TGTGCCAGCAGTTTAAGGGCGGGAGGACCGCACTCCTACGAGCAGTACTTC

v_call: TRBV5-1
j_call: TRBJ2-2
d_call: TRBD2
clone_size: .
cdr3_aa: CASSWTSGRAGELFF
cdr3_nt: TGCGCCAGCAGCTGGACTAGCGGGAGGGCCGGGGAGCTGTTTTTT

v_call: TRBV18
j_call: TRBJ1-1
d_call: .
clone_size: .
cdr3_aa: CASSPNPGNRRAGAFF
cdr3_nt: TGTGCCAGCTCACCTAACCCGGGCAACCGTAGAGCGGGAGCTTTCTTT

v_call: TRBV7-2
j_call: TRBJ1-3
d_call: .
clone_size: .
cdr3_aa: CASSLDKLRGNTIYF
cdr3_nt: TGTGCCAGCAGCTTAGATAAGCTAAGAGGAAACACCATATATTTT

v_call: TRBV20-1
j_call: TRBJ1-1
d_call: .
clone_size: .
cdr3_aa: CSASMANTEAFF
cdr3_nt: TGCAGTGCTAGTATGGCGAACACTGAAGCTTTCTTT